The 20 T cell receptor beta chains listed next were all sequenced from one sample in a study of cytomegalovirus exposure and HLA in healthy donors. Both 60 Vbeta primers and 13 Jbeta primers went into the PCR. The repertoire was sequenced with immunoSEQ multiplex PCR; TCRdb's copy has only in-frame clones and lacks some. The profile shows about 40,000 clones, 60% to 75% of them singletons. The sample taken for sequencing was PBMCs. All receptors derive from a man in his forties or fifties in good health and CMV-seronegative.

The V call is TRBV29-1, the J call TRBJ2-2, with D possibly matching TRBD2 (5 bases). CDR1 and CDR2 from the germline V gene are SQVTM and ANQGSEA. This CDR3 has 11 residues. V shed 4 bases and J shed 5 bases, with 5 bases lying between them. The CDR3 DNA reads as TGCAGCGTTGCGGGGACCGGGGAGCTGTTTTTT. Protein: CSVAGTGELFF.

V gene TRBV9 combines with J gene TRBJ2-2, with unresolved D. Trimming pared 4 bases from V and 6 bases from J, leaving 13 bases between. This CDR3 comprises 14 residues. Looked up from germline, CDR1 is SGDLS and CDR2 is YYNGEE. CDR3 coding DNA: TGTGCCAGCAGCCGTCAGCCGAGGTCCGGGGAGCTGTTTTTT. Its translation: CASSRQPRSGELFF. The variable domain in full, with the rest retrieved from reference TRBV9 and TRBJ2-2, is DSGVTQTPKHLITATGQRVTLRCSPRSGDLSVYWYQQSLDQGLQFLIQYYNGEERAKGNILERFSAQQFPDLHSELNLSSLELGDSALYFCASSRQPRSGELFFGEGSRLTVL.

This clone counts as medium-sized (0.01 to 0.1%). The chain has TRBV6-1 and TRBJ1-5; D not resolved. With 4 bases removed from V and 4 bases from J, the gap between germline ends came to 14 bases. Per the germline V gene, CDR1 is MNHNS and CDR2 is SASEGT. The CDR3 totals 15 residues. CDR3 coding DNA: TGTGCCAGCAGTGGTGAAGAGGGAGGGAATCAGCCCCAGCATTTT. This codes for CASSGEEGGNQPQHF.

CDR3 nucleotides: TGTGCCAGCAGCTTAGGGTTGCTCCAGGCTGGAAACACCATATATTTT. Protein product: CASSLGLLQAGNTIYF. The chain has TRBV11-2 and TRBJ1-3; D unresolved. Trimming shortened V by 1 base and J by 2 bases, and 12 bases separated the two germline ends. The CDR3 loop spans 16 amino acids. Germline V gives CDR1 SGHAT, CDR2 FQNNGV.

V gene TRBV28 combines with J gene TRBJ2-7; 8 bases align to TRBD1. Looked up from germline, CDR1 is MDHEN and CDR2 is SYDVKM. This CDR3 contains 22 residues. Losses at the gene ends were 6 bases for V and 7 bases for J; bases not matched to a gene: 35. Here the CDR3 DNA reads TGTGCCAGCAGCAGACCACGGGACAGGAGACAGTATTCCTATGGGTCCTACGAGGAGCAGTACTTC. Translated, it gives CASSRPRDRRQYSYGSYEEQYF. The full variable domain, in which reference TRBV28 and TRBJ2-7 provide the parts outside the CDR3, is DVKVTQSSRYLVKRTGEKVFLECVQDMDHENMFWYRQDPGLGLRLIYFSYDVKMKEKGDIPEGYSVSREKKERFSLILESASTNQTSMYLCASSRPRDRRQYSYGSYEEQYFGPGTRLTVT.

The chain employs TRBV30 and TRBJ2-1; tentatively, D is TRBD1 (5 bases). Germline V lookup: CDR1 GTSNPN, CDR2 SVGIG (reference sequence). This CDR3 region has 15 residues. Trimming removed 0 bases from V and 0 bases from J, with 9 bases in between. CDR3 protein: CAWSVPTGSYNEQFF. The CDR3 DNA reads as TGTGCCTGGAGTGTACCAACAGGCTCCTACAATGAGCAGTTCTTC. Full variable domain (outside the CDR3, taken from reference TRBV30 and TRBJ2-1): SQTIHQWPATLVQPVGSPLSLECTVEGTSNPNLYWYRQAAGRGLQLLFYSVGIGQISSEVPQNLSASRPQDRQFILSSKKLLLSDSGFYLCAWSVPTGSYNEQFFGPGTRLTVL.

The V and J genes are TRBV14 and TRBJ1-4; D is ambiguous. V gave up 0 bases and J gave up 7 bases, with 18 bases separating them. The CDR3 has 17 amino acids. Germline CDR1 reads SGHDN; CDR2 reads FVKESK. CDR3 sequence reads: CASSQETSGTFLEKLFF. In DNA form, the CDR3 reads TGTGCCAGCAGCCAAGAGACTTCCGGTACCTTCCTTGAAAAACTGTTTTTT.

The chain recombines TRBV20-1 with TRBJ2-1; TRBD1 aligns across 7 bases. The junction had 1 base not matched to a gene; V was cut back by 2 bases and J by 9 bases. This CDR3 has 11 residues. Germline loops: CDR1 DFQATT, CDR2 SNEGSKA (reference sequence). CDR3: CSARRDSEQFF. CDR3 sequence (DNA): TGCAGTGCTAGACGGGACAGTGAGCAGTTCTTC.

The chain couples TRBV6-9 to TRBJ2-7, with 9 bases identical to TRBD2. The germline V gene has CDR1 MNHGY and CDR2 SVAAGI. The CDR3 spans 16 residues. V trimming: 10 bases; J trimming: 6 bases; junction bases outside the gene matches: 19. The CDR3 coding sequence is TGTGCCACCGGGGGCGCCCAGCGGGGGGTTTTGGTCGAGCAGTACTTC. This sequence encodes CATGGAQRGVLVEQYF.

V and J are TRBV7-2 and TRBJ2-2; 9 bases are a match to TRBD1. The CDR3 sequence is 16 residues long. J lost 1 base, V lost 2 bases, and 2 bases had no gene match. Germline V gene data show CDR1 as SGHTA and CDR2 as FQGNSA. CDR3 sequence (DNA): TGTGCCAGCAGCTTAAAGACAGGGGGGAACACCGGGGAGCTGTTTTTT. It is translated as CASSLKTGGNTGELFF.

The chain has TRBV27 and TRBJ1-2; perhaps TRBD1 as D (6 bases). Trimming stripped 2 bases from V and 6 bases from J, with 13 bases between. CDR3 length: 14 amino acids. Germline CDR1 MNHEY, CDR2 SMNVEV (reference sequence). CDR3 region: CASSLLGSGDGYTF. The CDR3, as DNA: TGTGCCAGCAGTTTACTGGGTTCAGGGGATGGCTACACCTTC.

The rearrangement links TRBV27 to TRBJ2-7, with TRBD1 as a possible D gene (6 bases). Germline CDR1 is MNHEY and CDR2 is SMNVEV (reference sequence). This CDR3 is 15 amino acids long. The V end was cut by 5 bases, the J end by 0 bases, with 14 bases between. CDR3 DNA sequence: TGTGCCAGCAGTCCCCGAAGGGACAACTCCTACGAGCAGTACTTC. Its protein product is CASSPRRDNSYEQYF.

This clone turned up a few times. The chain uses TRBV30 and TRBJ1-1; the match to TRBD1 covers 8 bases. Trimming removed 4 bases from V and 7 bases from J; junction bases left unmatched: 17. The CDR3 runs 16 residues. The germline gives CDR1 GTSNPN, CDR2 SVGIG (reference sequence). The CDR3 DNA reads as TGTGCCTGGACGAAGGACAGGGTTGGAGCTTTCAATGAAGCTTTCTTT. Translated, it gives CAWTKDRVGAFNEAFF. Looking up the rest from reference TRBV30 and TRBJ1-1 gives the full variable domain: SQTIHQWPATLVQPVGSPLSLECTVEGTSNPNLYWYRQAAGRGLQLLFYSVGIGQISSEVPQNLSASRPQDRQFILSSKKLLLSDSGFYLCAWTKDRVGAFNEAFFGQGTRLTVV.

This clone was observed a handful of times. This chain uses TRBV7-2 with TRBJ2-7, with 8 bases fitting TRBD2. Trimming cost V 0 bases and J 6 bases; bases outside gene matches: 7. CDR3 length: 15 amino acids. CDR1 and CDR2 (germline): SGHTA, FQGNSA. The CDR3 loop is CASSLAGSGAVEQYF. As DNA, the CDR3 is TGTGCCAGCAGCTTAGCCGGTAGCGGGGCTGTCGAGCAGTACTTC.

This clone appeared once. The CDR3 reads CASSLVGTSGLTDTQYF. CDR3 coding DNA: TGTGCCAGCAGCTTAGTCGGGACTAGCGGTCTCACAGATACGCAGTATTTT. The rearrangement links TRBV7-8 to TRBJ2-3; 11 bases fit TRBD2. The V gene's germline CDR1 is SGHVS and CDR2 FQNEAQ. Germline trimming cut 1 base from V and 2 bases from J; bases unmatched to any gene: 5. The CDR3 is 17 amino acids.

This clone was seen a single time. This chain links TRBV30 with TRBJ2-3; D is ambiguous. Germline CDR1 and CDR2: GTSNPN and SVGIG (reference sequence). The CDR3 consists of 12 residues. The germline V and J ends were trimmed by 2 bases and 4 bases, with 7 bases remaining between them. The CDR3 here is CAWSSPPDTQYF. The DNA for the CDR3 is TGTGCCTGGAGTAGCCCTCCAGATACGCAGTATTTT. The full variable domain, its missing parts supplied by reference TRBV30 and TRBJ2-3, is SQTIHQWPATLVQPVGSPLSLECTVEGTSNPNLYWYRQAAGRGLQLLFYSVGIGQISSEVPQNLSASRPQDRQFILSSKKLLLSDSGFYLCAWSSPPDTQYFGPGTRLTVL.

The chain employs TRBV19 and TRBJ1-6; the D is unclear. The CDR3 runs 14 residues. V dropped 3 bases and J dropped 9 bases, with 12 bases sitting between them. Germline assignment: CDR1 LNHDA and CDR2 SQIVND (reference sequence). The CDR3 region is CASSMGGVSSPLHF. The CDR3 DNA sequence: TGTGCCAGTAGTATGGGAGGAGTATCTTCACCCCTCCACTTT.

V usage is TRBV11-3 and J usage is TRBJ2-2; D remains unclear. The CDR3 totals 13 residues. V gave up 5 bases and J gave up 8 bases, with 12 bases separating them. In germline, CDR1 is SGHNT, CDR2 YENEEA. CDR3 sequence reads: CASSKLRNGELFF. The CDR3 coding sequence is TGTGCCAGCAGCAAGCTGCGGAATGGGGAGCTGTTTTTT.

The chain uses TRBV25-1 and TRBJ2-7, with 8 positions matching TRBD1. The CDR3 runs to 14 residues. V lost 4 bases to trimming and J lost 6 bases; unmatched junction nucleotides: 8. Germline lookup yields CDR1 MGHDK and CDR2 SYGVNS. In DNA, the CDR3 is TGTGCCAGCAGTGGACTCTGGACAGGGTCCGAGCAGTACTTC. This sequence encodes CASSGLWTGSEQYF.

This rearrangement joins TRBV29-1 to TRBJ2-3, with 12 bases fitting TRBD2. Per the germline V gene, CDR1 is SQVTM and CDR2 is ANQGSEA. After removal of 5 bases from V and 2 bases from J, the junction contained 5 bases not matched to a gene. This CDR3 has 15 residues. The CDR3, as DNA: TGCAGCGTTTCGACTAGCGGGGGCCCCACAGATACGCAGTATTTT. It codes for CSVSTSGGPTDTQYF.